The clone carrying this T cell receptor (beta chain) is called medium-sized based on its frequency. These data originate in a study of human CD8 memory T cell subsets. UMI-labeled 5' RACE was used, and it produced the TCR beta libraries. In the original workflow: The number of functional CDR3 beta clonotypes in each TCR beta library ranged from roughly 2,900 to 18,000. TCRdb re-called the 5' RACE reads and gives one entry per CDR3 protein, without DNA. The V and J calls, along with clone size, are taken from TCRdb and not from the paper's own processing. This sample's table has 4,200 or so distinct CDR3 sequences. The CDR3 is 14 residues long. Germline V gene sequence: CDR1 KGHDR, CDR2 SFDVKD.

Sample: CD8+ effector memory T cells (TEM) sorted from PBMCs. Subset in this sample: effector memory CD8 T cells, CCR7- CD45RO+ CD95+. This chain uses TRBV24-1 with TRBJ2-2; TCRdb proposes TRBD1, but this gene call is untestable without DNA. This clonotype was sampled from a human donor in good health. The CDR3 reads CATSDYRDTGELFF.